Following are 29 T cell receptor beta chains from one sample sequenced in a study of blood T cell repertoires in COVID-19 (dated by TCRdb to between 2020 and 2021). Receptors were amplified or captured by the immunoSEQ multiplex PCR assay. TCRdb provides this immuneACCESS table in a form limited to in-frame rearrangements. Some clones are lacking; in checked studies, under half of them reflect an unresolved V gene, and why the rest are absent is not known. The sample table shows some 45,000 clones, and 70% to 90% are seen once. The ten largest clones add up to about 9.2% of the sample. Sequences were obtained from peripheral blood. The receptors were sampled from a human donor in a cohort sampled during active COVID-19.

In DNA form, the CDR3 reads TGTGCCAGCAGCCTGGCAGGGGGCGCCTCCTACGAGCAGTACTTC. Residues: CASSLAGGASYEQYF. The V call is TRBV5-4, the J call TRBJ2-7; 8 nucleotides agree with TRBD1. This CDR3 is 15 amino acids long. Germline V gene sequence: CDR1 SGHNT, CDR2 YYREEE (reference sequence). J gave up 0 bases and V 4 bases, and 6 bases lay outside the gene matches.

This clone was detected once. This chain connects TRBV19 to TRBJ1-3; D gene unclear. V shed 7 bases and J shed 4 bases, with 11 bases lying between them. Germline assignment: CDR1 LNHDA and CDR2 SQIVND (reference sequence). The CDR3 is 13 amino acids. Here the CDR3 reads CASKWSSGNTIYF. The CDR3 DNA sequence: TGTGCCAGTAAGTGGAGTTCAGGAAACACCATATATTTT.

The chain carries TRBV4-3 and TRBJ2-7, with 8 bases that match TRBD1. Per the germline V gene, CDR1 is LGHNA and CDR2 is YSLEER. The CDR3 extends over 13 amino acids. J gave up 9 bases and V 3 bases, and 7 bases lay outside the gene matches. The CDR3 spells CASSQRTGSLQYF. The DNA for the CDR3 is TGCGCCAGCAGCCAGCGGACAGGGTCGCTGCAGTACTTC.

The J gene is TRBJ1-5, the V gene TRBV30; a weak D match, TRBD1 (5 bases). Deletions cut 0 bases from V and 4 bases from J, with 13 bases between. Germline V gives CDR1 GTSNPN, CDR2 SVGIG (reference sequence). The CDR3 is 15 amino acids. Here the CDR3 reads CAWSVDSFGNQPQHF. The DNA for the CDR3 is TGTGCCTGGAGTGTTGACAGTTTTGGAAATCAGCCCCAGCATTTT. The full variable domain, completed using reference TRBV30 and TRBJ1-5, is SQTIHQWPATLVQPVGSPLSLECTVEGTSNPNLYWYRQAAGRGLQLLFYSVGIGQISSEVPQNLSASRPQDRQFILSSKKLLLSDSGFYLCAWSVDSFGNQPQHFGDGTRLSIL.

This clone was seen only once. The chain uses TRBV6-1 and TRBJ2-1, with TRBD2 identical over 8 bases. CDR1 and CDR2 (germline): MNHNS, SASEGT. This CDR3 is 16 amino acids long. V was clipped by 2 bases and J by 8 bases; unmatched bases: 11. The CDR3 DNA sequence: TGTGCCAGCAGTGAATGGGCGGGGGGCCTAAGTTATGAGCAGTTCTTC. Its translation is CASSEWAGGLSYEQFF.

The rearrangement joins TRBV6-5 to TRBJ2-7; 11 nucleotides agree with TRBD2. Germline CDR1 reads MNHEY; CDR2 reads SVGAGI. Trimming cost V 4 bases and J 3 bases; bases outside gene matches: 8. The CDR3 covers 16 residues. The CDR3 sequence is CASSSRFGTSGYEQYF. For the CDR3, the DNA is TGTGCCAGCAGTTCCAGATTCGGGACTAGCGGCTACGAGCAGTACTTC.

In DNA, the CDR3 is TGTGCCAGCACCAGGGGAGGGCGTGATGGCTACACCTTC. Residues: CASTRGGRDGYTF. The chain carries TRBV6-5 and TRBJ1-2; weak D call: TRBD1 (6 bases). V lost 7 bases, J lost 6 bases, and 15 bases lay in between. This CDR3 contains 13 residues. Germline lookup yields CDR1 MNHEY and CDR2 SVGAGI.

A few counts support this clone. The V call is TRBV28, the J call TRBJ2-7; TRBD1 matches at 8 bases. V was clipped by 4 bases and J by 5 bases; unmatched bases: 16. This CDR3 contains 17 residues. Germline V gene sequence: CDR1 MDHEN, CDR2 SYDVKM. CDR3: CASSSLSTTGENDEQYF. CDR3 DNA: TGTGCCAGCAGTTCCCTCTCCACGACAGGGGAAAACGACGAGCAGTACTTC.

This clone turned up a few times. The chain uses TRBV5-4 and TRBJ1-2; D is unresolved. With 4 bases removed from V and 0 bases from J, the gap between germline ends came to 10 bases. This CDR3 is 14 amino acids long. Looked up from germline, CDR1 is SGHNT and CDR2 is YYREEE (reference sequence). The CDR3 spells CASSQAGANYGYTF. The DNA of the CDR3 is TGTGCCAGCAGCCAAGCGGGAGCTAACTATGGCTACACCTTC.

The CDR3 region is CASRQVGNEAFF. CDR3 sequence (DNA): TGTGCCAGCAGACAGGTTGGGAATGAAGCTTTCTTT. The rearrangement links TRBV6-5 to TRBJ1-1, with D possibly matching TRBD1 (5 bases). Trimming removed 6 bases from V and 7 bases from J, with 12 bases in between. CDR1 and CDR2 from the germline V gene are MNHEY and SVGAGI. The CDR3 covers 12 residues.

The rearrangement links TRBV3-1 (or the pseudogene TRBV3-2) to TRBJ1-2, with D possibly TRBD1 on 5 matching bases. V lost 5 bases and J 6 bases, leaving 16 bases between the germline ends. Germline CDR1 reads LGHDT; CDR2 reads YNNKEL (reference sequence). The CDR3 loop spans 14 amino acids. CDR3 in amino acids: CASSVGQGGDGYTF. CDR3 DNA sequence: TGTGCCAGCAGCGTAGGGCAGGGAGGGGATGGCTACACCTTC.

The rearrangement uses TRBV7-2 and TRBJ1-6; 7 nucleotides align to TRBD1. Germline-derived CDR1 and CDR2 are SGHTA and FQGNSA. The CDR3 is 16 amino acids. The ends lost 1 base at V and 10 bases at J; junction bases unmatched: 10. CDR3 sequence reads: CASSLDFAQGRSPLHF. The CDR3 DNA reads TGTGCCAGCAGCTTAGATTTTGCACAGGGGCGATCACCCCTCCACTTT.

The gene calls are TRBV7-6 and TRBJ2-7, with 12 bases aligning to TRBD2. Per germline, CDR1 SGHVS and CDR2 FNYEAQ. CDR3 length: 15 residues. V was clipped by 3 bases and J by 6 bases; unmatched bases: 6. The CDR3 DNA reads TGTGCCAGCAGCTTGGGTGCTAGCGGGGGGGGCGAGCAGTACTTC. Translating it yields CASSLGASGGGEQYF.

The sample holds one count of this clone. V usage is TRBV2 and J usage is TRBJ2-7; TRBD2 matches 7 bases. The V segment lost 7 bases and the J segment 7 bases; nucleotides outside the gene matches: 13. The CDR3 runs to 14 residues. CDR1 and CDR2 from the germline V gene are SNHLY and FYNNEI. The CDR3 loop reads CASNLAAPEGEQYF. The CDR3 DNA follows: TGTGCCAGCAACCTAGCGGCGCCTGAAGGGGAGCAGTACTTC.

The chain is built from TRBV6-2 or TRBV6-3 and TRBJ2-6; possibly TRBD2 for D (5 bases). Germline loops: CDR1 MNHEY, CDR2 SVGEGT. This CDR3 has 19 residues. V lost 2 bases and J lost 0, with 17 bases in between. The CDR3 DNA is TGTGCCAGCAGTTACCCCTCGGACTCCATCTACTCTGGGGCCAACGTCCTGACTTTC. Encoded protein: CASSYPSDSIYSGANVLTF.

The chain carries TRBV19 and TRBJ1-4; the D gene is possibly TRBD1 (6 bases). Germline V gene sequence: CDR1 LNHDA, CDR2 SQIVND (reference sequence). This CDR3 is built from 13 residues. The V and J ends lost 4 bases and 7 bases respectively, with 10 bases between them. The CDR3 DNA reads as TGTGCCAGTAGTACGACAGGAGCTGAAAAACTGTTTTTT. This encodes CASSTTGAEKLFF.

This clone has only one observation. This chain uses TRBV5-1 with TRBJ1-6, with 9 bases lining up with TRBD1. J lost 9 bases, V lost 1 base, and 8 bases had no gene match. CDR3 size: 16 residues. Germline values: CDR1 SGHRS, CDR2 YFSETQ. For the CDR3, the DNA is TGCGCCAGCAGCTTGAAGACAGGGGGTTATGTTTCACCCCTCCACTTT. Translation gives CASSLKTGGYVSPLHF. The variable domain in full, completed from reference TRBV5-1 and TRBJ1-6, reads KAGVTQTPRYLIKTRGQQVTLSCSPISGHRSVSWYQQTPGQGLQFLFEYFSETQRNKGNFPGRFSGRQFSNSRSEMNVSTLELGDSALYLCASSLKTGGYVSPLHFGNGTRLTVT.

The chain uses TRBV25-1 and TRBJ1-1; D might be TRBD1 (5 bases). Germline-derived CDR1 and CDR2 are MGHDK and SYGVNS. Trimming cost V 2 bases and J 11 bases, with 12 bases left between them. The CDR3 consists of 12 residues. CDR3 coding DNA: TGTGCCAGCAGTGAAAGTCTGGGGGGGGCTTTCTTT. This codes for CASSESLGGAFF.

The chain joins TRBV9 to TRBJ2-3; D unclear. Trimming removed 0 bases at V and 1 base at J, with 15 bases between. The CDR3 length is 17 residues. The germline V gene has CDR1 SGDLS and CDR2 YYNGEE. The CDR3, as DNA: TGTGCCAGCAGCGTAGCCTGGGCACCAGCCCGCACAGATACGCAGTATTTT. The encoded protein is CASSVAWAPARTDTQYF.

This clone has just one count. V usage is TRBV9 and J usage is TRBJ2-7; 7 positions match TRBD1. Germline V gene data show CDR1 as SGDLS and CDR2 as YYNGEE. J was trimmed by 6 bases and V by 0 bases; bases with no gene match: 9. The CDR3 runs to 15 residues. This CDR3 reads CASSVEGAQGREQYF. In nucleotides, the CDR3 is TGTGCCAGCAGCGTAGAGGGTGCACAGGGGCGCGAGCAGTACTTC.

The rearrangement uses TRBV9 and TRBJ2-1; 8 bases map to TRBD2. The CDR3 consists of 15 residues. Germline V lookup: CDR1 SGDLS, CDR2 YYNGEE. V lost 0 bases, J lost 7 bases, and 6 bases stayed unmatched. The CDR3: CASSVEAGARNEQFF. The CDR3 nucleotides are TGTGCCAGCAGCGTAGAAGCGGGGGCAAGGAATGAGCAGTTCTTC.

This clone has just a few counts. J is TRBJ1-1 and V is TRBV6-5; 8 nucleotides match TRBD1. Trimming at V came to 3 bases and at J to 11 bases, leaving 5 bases not matched to a gene. The germline V gene encodes CDR1 MNHEY and CDR2 SVGAGI. CDR3 length equals 12 residues. The CDR3, as DNA: TGTGCCAGCAGTTATAGGACAGGGAGGGCTTTCTTT. Translation gives CASSYRTGRAFF.

J is TRBJ2-1 and V is TRBV18; a possible D gene is TRBD1 (5 bases). The V end lost 2 bases, the J end lost 3 bases, and 8 bases lay between the germline ends. There are 14 residues in the CDR3. The germline gives CDR1 KGHSH, CDR2 LQKENI. The CDR3 DNA reads TGTGCCAGCTCACCAGGGGCGGACTACAATGAGCAGTTCTTC. This encodes CASSPGADYNEQFF.

CDR3 region: CASRANSNTEAFF. DNA for the CDR3: TGTGCCAGCAGGGCAAACAGCAACACTGAAGCTTTCTTT. The V and J genes are TRBV6-5 and TRBJ1-1; D gene uncertain. V was trimmed by 6 bases and J by 2 bases, leaving 10 bases between them. This CDR3 spans 13 amino acids. Germline loops: CDR1 MNHEY, CDR2 SVGAGI.

This clone has only a few counts. The rearrangement links TRBV6-2 or TRBV6-3 to TRBJ2-5, with 9 bases fitting TRBD2. V lost 3 bases to trimming and J lost 3 bases; unmatched junction nucleotides: 17. This CDR3 is 19 amino acids long. CDR1 MNHEY and CDR2 SVGEGT come from the germline V gene. DNA of the CDR3: TGTGCCAGCAGTTATAAGGAAGGAAGCGGGGGGTTTAGAAAAGAGACCCAGTACTTC. Its translation is CASSYKEGSGGFRKETQYF.

The V call is TRBV21-1, the J call TRBJ1-1. TRBV21-1 is shown as a pseudogene. The CDR3 consists of 13 residues. The DNA for the CDR3 is TGTGCCAGCAGCTGGCCGGGGTTCGGTGAAGCTTTCTTT. Its protein is CASSWPGFGEAFF.

The chain links TRBV6-5 to TRBJ1-6; TRBD1 matches 7 bases. Germline V gives CDR1 MNHEY, CDR2 SVGAGI. The V segment lost 9 bases and the J segment 7 bases; nucleotides outside the gene matches: 6. This CDR3 region has 13 residues. CDR3 in amino acids: CASDRAQNSPLHF. The CDR3, as DNA: TGTGCCAGTGACAGGGCTCAAAATTCACCCCTCCACTTT.

This chain joins TRBV7-8 and TRBJ1-6; 8 nucleotides line up with TRBD1. Germline V CDR1 and CDR2: SGHVS, FQNEAQ. CDR3 length: 16 amino acids. Trimming cost V 5 bases and J 7 bases; bases outside gene matches: 10. CDR3: CASSLPTGALNSPLHF. As DNA, the CDR3 is TGTGCCAGCAGCCTTCCGACAGGGGCCTTGAATTCACCCCTCCACTTT.

The rearrangement links TRBV4-2 to TRBJ2-3, with 16 positions matching TRBD2. The CDR3 is 18 residues long. CDR1 is LGHNA and CDR2 is YNFKEQ in the germline V gene. V lost 1 base, J lost 4 bases, and 5 bases stayed unmatched. CDR3 bases: TGTGCCAGCAGCCAAGTAGGGACTAGCGGGGGGGCTGCAGATACGCAGTATTTT. Protein sequence: CASSQVGTSGGAADTQYF.